The rows below give T cell receptor beta chains drawn from one sample of a study of T cell changes during pregnancy in multiple sclerosis. Here immunoSEQ multiplex PCR was the method, and the copy in TCRdb shows in-frame clones only, minus some. Of 66,000 or so clones in the sample, roughly 91% are singletons; the top ten hold about 5.8%. This sample comprised CD8+ T cells from peripheral blood mononuclear cells, obtained before pregnancy. These receptors originate from a female donor with multiple sclerosis, enrolled in a pregnancy study. Both conserved end residues are part of each CDR3. The order of the fields is V gene, clone size, D gene, J gene, CDR3 DNA, CDR3 protein. D genes are given only for firm matches. The listing skips clone size in some rows; elsewhere it reads once, few, many or a size class.

v_gene: TRBV19; abundance: NA; d_gene: NA; j_gene: TRBJ2-5; CDR3nt: TGTGCCAGTAGTACCTACTCGTCGGGGTACCAAGAGACCCAGTACTTC; CDR3aa: CASSTYSSGYQETQYF
v_gene: TRBV15; abundance: NA; d_gene: TRBD2; j_gene: TRBJ2-3; CDR3nt: TGTGCCACCAGCCGCGGACTAGCGGGGGTAGGGGATACGCAGTATTTT; CDR3aa: CATSRGLAGVGDTQYF
v_gene: TRBV2; abundance: NA; d_gene: TRBD2; j_gene: TRBJ2-7; CDR3nt: TGTGCCAGCAGTGAAGGTGCGGGGGGACGACTTTTCTCCTACGAGCAGTACTTC; CDR3aa: CASSEGAGGRLFSYEQYF
v_gene: TRBV11-2; abundance: NA; d_gene: NA; j_gene: TRBJ2-7; CDR3nt: TGTGCCAGCAGCTTAGCCAGCTACGAGCAGTACTTC; CDR3aa: CASSLASYEQYF
v_gene: TRBV7-9; abundance: NA; d_gene: NA; j_gene: TRBJ2-7; CDR3nt: TGTGCCAGCAGCCCACAGGACGCAGCCTACGAGCAGTACTTC; CDR3aa: CASSPQDAAYEQYF
v_gene: TRBV6-5; abundance: NA; d_gene: NA; j_gene: TRBJ2-1; CDR3nt: TGTGCCAGCAGTTACTCGTCTAGCCCCTACAATGAGCAGTTCTTC; CDR3aa: CASSYSSSPYNEQFF
v_gene: TRBV9; abundance: NA; d_gene: TRBD1; j_gene: TRBJ2-5; CDR3nt: TGTGCCAGCAGCGCGGGACAGGGACAAGAGACCCAGTACTTC; CDR3aa: CASSAGQGQETQYF
v_gene: TRBV6-5; abundance: NA; d_gene: TRBD1; j_gene: TRBJ2-1; CDR3nt: TGTGCCAGCAGTGGGACAGGGTTCTATGAGCAGTTCTTC; CDR3aa: CASSGTGFYEQFF
v_gene: TRBV27; abundance: NA; d_gene: TRBD1; j_gene: TRBJ1-4; CDR3nt: TGTGCCAGCAGTTACAGGGGGCTAGGTAATGAAAAACTGTTTTTT; CDR3aa: CASSYRGLGNEKLFF
v_gene: TRBV11-2; abundance: NA; d_gene: NA; j_gene: TRBJ2-3; CDR3nt: TGTGCCAGCAGCTTAGGACCTTCTAGCGAGCTAACAGATACGCAGTATTTT; CDR3aa: CASSLGPSSELTDTQYF
v_gene: TRBV30; abundance: NA; d_gene: TRBD2; j_gene: TRBJ2-5; CDR3nt: TGTGCCTGGAGCGTAACGGGGGGGACTGGGTACTTC; CDR3aa: CAWSVTGGTGYF
v_gene: TRBV19; abundance: once; d_gene: TRBD1; j_gene: TRBJ1-2; CDR3nt: TGTGCCAGTAGTATGACACAGGGGGCAAATGGCTACACCTTC; CDR3aa: CASSMTQGANGYTF
v_gene: TRBV6-5; abundance: NA; d_gene: NA; j_gene: TRBJ1-4; CDR3nt: TGTGCCAGCACCCAGGACAAATTCGGCGAAAAACTGTTTTTT; CDR3aa: CASTQDKFGEKLFF
v_gene: TRBV7-8; abundance: NA; d_gene: TRBD2; j_gene: TRBJ2-5; CDR3nt: TGTGCCAGCAGCTTGGGGGTAGCGGGGGGGCCTGGTGTGAAAGAGACCCAGTACTTC; CDR3aa: CASSLGVAGGPGVKETQYF
v_gene: TRBV4-1; abundance: NA; d_gene: NA; j_gene: TRBJ2-1; CDR3nt: TGCGCCAGCAGCCAAGTTCGGTTGGACAATGAGCAGTTCTTC; CDR3aa: CASSQVRLDNEQFF
v_gene: TRBV12-5; abundance: NA; d_gene: NA; j_gene: TRBJ1-1; CDR3nt: TGTGCTAGTGGTTTGGATGTCGGGGGTAGCACTGAAGCTTTCTTT; CDR3aa: CASGLDVGGSTEAFF
v_gene: TRBV2; abundance: NA; d_gene: TRBD2; j_gene: TRBJ2-4; CDR3nt: TGTGCCAGCAGTAAACTAGCGGCCGTAGCCGCCATTCAGTACTTC; CDR3aa: CASSKLAAVAAIQYF
v_gene: TRBV14; abundance: NA; d_gene: TRBD1; j_gene: TRBJ2-5; CDR3nt: TGTGCCAGCAGCCAAGTAACAGGGGTTAGAGAGACCCAGTACTTC; CDR3aa: CASSQVTGVRETQYF
v_gene: TRBV20-1; abundance: NA; d_gene: NA; j_gene: TRBJ1-1; CDR3nt: TGCAGTGCTAGTCCGGGGACTGAAGCTTTCTTT; CDR3aa: CSASPGTEAFF
v_gene: TRBV7-9; abundance: NA; d_gene: TRBD2; j_gene: TRBJ2-1; CDR3nt: TGTGCCAGCAGCTTATCTGGCGGGGGTCCCTCCTACAATGAGCAGTTCTTC; CDR3aa: CASSLSGGGPSYNEQFF
v_gene: TRBV18; abundance: NA; d_gene: NA; j_gene: TRBJ2-1; CDR3nt: TGTGCCAGCTCACCCAGCGGTGCCGGGCGAACCTACAATGAGCAGTTCTTC; CDR3aa: CASSPSGAGRTYNEQFF
v_gene: TRBV5-6; abundance: NA; d_gene: NA; j_gene: TRBJ1-2; CDR3nt: TGTGCCAGCAGCTCCAGGACAGTCTATGGCTACACCTTC; CDR3aa: CASSSRTVYGYTF
v_gene: TRBV7-9; abundance: NA; d_gene: TRBD2; j_gene: TRBJ2-1; CDR3nt: TGTGCCAGCAGCTTAGGACGCGGGGGGGCCGATAGGACCTACAATGAGCAGTTCTTC; CDR3aa: CASSLGRGGADRTYNEQFF
v_gene: TRBV5-6; abundance: once; d_gene: TRBD1; j_gene: TRBJ2-1; CDR3nt: TGTGCCAGCAGCTTTCGGCAGGGGGACAATGAGCAGTTCTTC; CDR3aa: CASSFRQGDNEQFF
v_gene: TRBV11-2; abundance: NA; d_gene: TRBD1; j_gene: TRBJ1-1; CDR3nt: TGTGCCAGCAGCTTCCCAGACAGGGGGGAGGATGAAGCTTTCTTT; CDR3aa: CASSFPDRGEDEAFF
v_gene: TRBV11-2; abundance: NA; d_gene: NA; j_gene: TRBJ1-6; CDR3nt: TGTGCCAGCAGCTTATATAACGAGGTCACTTCACCCCTCCACTTT; CDR3aa: CASSLYNEVTSPLHF
v_gene: TRBV6-1; abundance: NA; d_gene: NA; j_gene: TRBJ1-3; CDR3nt: TGTGCCAGCCAGGTTGATGGAAACACCATATATTTT; CDR3aa: CASQVDGNTIYF
v_gene: TRBV5-5; abundance: once; d_gene: TRBD1; j_gene: TRBJ1-4; CDR3nt: TGTGCCAGCAGCTCCGCACCGGGACAGAGTAATGAAAAACTGTTTTTT; CDR3aa: CASSSAPGQSNEKLFF
v_gene: TRBV5-5; abundance: NA; d_gene: TRBD2; j_gene: TRBJ2-3; CDR3nt: TGTGCCAGCAGCTTGTTCGATAGCGGGGGGGTCGATACGCAGTATTTT; CDR3aa: CASSLFDSGGVDTQYF
v_gene: TRBV30; abundance: NA; d_gene: NA; j_gene: TRBJ1-2; CDR3nt: TGTGCCTGGAATGACAGGATCTATGGCTACACCTTC; CDR3aa: CAWNDRIYGYTF
v_gene: TRBV9; abundance: NA; d_gene: NA; j_gene: TRBJ1-2; CDR3nt: TGTGCCAGCAGCTTCAACCCCGGGGAGGGCTACACCTTC; CDR3aa: CASSFNPGEGYTF
v_gene: TRBV6-4; abundance: NA; d_gene: NA; j_gene: TRBJ1-5; CDR3nt: TGTGCCACTCGTGAAGGCAGGGTTAAATGCAATCAGCCCCAGCATTTT; CDR3aa: CATREGRVKCNQPQHF
v_gene: TRBV7-8; abundance: NA; d_gene: TRBD2; j_gene: TRBJ2-1; CDR3nt: TGTGCCAGCAGGGCCGGGACTAGCGGGGGGGCCGCCTACAATGAGCAGTTCTTC; CDR3aa: CASRAGTSGGAAYNEQFF
v_gene: TRBV13; abundance: NA; d_gene: NA; j_gene: TRBJ1-2; CDR3nt: TGTGCCAGCAGGGCATGGGGGGGCGACTATGGCTACACCTTC; CDR3aa: CASRAWGGDYGYTF
v_gene: TRBV2; abundance: NA; d_gene: TRBD1; j_gene: TRBJ2-7; CDR3nt: TGTGCCAGCAGGGGGGGGGACAGGGGCTACGAGCAGTACTTC; CDR3aa: CASRGGDRGYEQYF
v_gene: TRBV21-1; abundance: once; d_gene: NA; j_gene: TRBJ1-2; CDR3nt: TGTGCCAGCAGCAACTTCCGCCGGGACAGGCAAGCTAACTATGGCTACACCTTC; CDR3aa: CASSNFRRDRQANYGYTF
v_gene: TRBV19; abundance: NA; d_gene: NA; j_gene: TRBJ2-7; CDR3nt: TGTGCCAGTAGTTCGGGGGTCTCCTACGAGCAGTACTTC; CDR3aa: CASSSGVSYEQYF
v_gene: TRBV27; abundance: NA; d_gene: TRBD2; j_gene: TRBJ2-7; CDR3nt: TGTGCCAGCAGTTTAGGGGCTAGCGGGGGGAAAAGCGAGCAGTACTTC; CDR3aa: CASSLGASGGKSEQYF
v_gene: TRBV7-9; abundance: NA; d_gene: NA; j_gene: TRBJ1-1; CDR3nt: TGTGCCAGCAGCCACATAGGGCAGGGGCAAGACACTGAAGCTTTCTTT; CDR3aa: CASSHIGQGQDTEAFF
v_gene: TRBV13; abundance: NA; d_gene: TRBD2; j_gene: TRBJ2-3; CDR3nt: TGTGCCAGCAGCTTAGGCAGATCCCCCGGTGGTAGCGGGGGAACAGATACGCAGTATTTT; CDR3aa: CASSLGRSPGGSGGTDTQYF
v_gene: TRBV5-4; abundance: NA; d_gene: NA; j_gene: TRBJ2-7; CDR3nt: TGTGCCAGCAGCCTGGGGCGGGGCGGCGGGGTATCCTACGAGCAGTACTTC; CDR3aa: CASSLGRGGGVSYEQYF
v_gene: TRBV9; abundance: NA; d_gene: NA; j_gene: TRBJ2-7; CDR3nt: TGTGCCAGCAGCGTAGGGATCCAGGGGAACTACGAGCAGTACTTC; CDR3aa: CASSVGIQGNYEQYF
v_gene: TRBV9; abundance: once; d_gene: NA; j_gene: TRBJ2-7; CDR3nt: TGTGCCAGCAGCGTAGGAAGAGACTCCTACGAGCAGTACTTC; CDR3aa: CASSVGRDSYEQYF
v_gene: TRBV5-1; abundance: NA; d_gene: TRBD1; j_gene: TRBJ1-2; CDR3nt: TGCGCCAGCAGCTTGGCCCCAGGGGGCGTGGATGGCTACACCTTC; CDR3aa: CASSLAPGGVDGYTF
v_gene: TRBV6-5; abundance: NA; d_gene: NA; j_gene: TRBJ2-7; CDR3nt: TGTGCCAGCAGTGCAGGGGATGAGCAGTACTTC; CDR3aa: CASSAGDEQYF
v_gene: TRBV11-2; abundance: NA; d_gene: TRBD1; j_gene: TRBJ1-3; CDR3nt: TGTGCCAGCAGCACCGGGACAGGGCTTAACACCATATATTTT; CDR3aa: CASSTGTGLNTIYF
v_gene: TRBV5-4; abundance: NA; d_gene: TRBD1; j_gene: TRBJ2-5; CDR3nt: TGTGCCAGCAGCTCCGGACAGGTTGAGACCCAGTACTTC; CDR3aa: CASSSGQVETQYF
v_gene: TRBV6-4; abundance: NA; d_gene: TRBD2; j_gene: TRBJ2-3; CDR3nt: TGTGCCAGCAGTGACGGGGGGGGCACAGATACGCAGTATTTT; CDR3aa: CASSDGGGTDTQYF
v_gene: TRBV29-1; abundance: NA; d_gene: NA; j_gene: TRBJ2-3; CDR3nt: TGCAGCGTTTTAGGGACATTCCCGGGGGGCCATACGCAGTATTTT; CDR3aa: CSVLGTFPGGHTQYF
v_gene: TRBV21-1; abundance: NA; d_gene: NA; j_gene: TRBJ2-1; CDR3nt: TGTGCCAGCAGCAAATCTACCGGGACAGCCTTCAATGAGCAGTTCTTC; CDR3aa: CASSKSTGTAFNEQFF
v_gene: TRBV13; abundance: once; d_gene: TRBD2; j_gene: TRBJ2-1; CDR3nt: TGTGCCAGCAGTGGGGGGAGGGATGAGCAGTTCTTC; CDR3aa: CASSGGRDEQFF
v_gene: TRBV9; abundance: NA; d_gene: NA; j_gene: TRBJ2-2; CDR3nt: TGTGCCAGCAACGTGTACAGGGATACAACCGGGGAGCTGTTTTTT; CDR3aa: CASNVYRDTTGELFF
v_gene: TRBV19; abundance: NA; d_gene: NA; j_gene: TRBJ2-2; CDR3nt: TGTGCCACCCGGTTGGTTGGGGAGCTGTTTTTT; CDR3aa: CATRLVGELFF
v_gene: TRBV7-9; abundance: NA; d_gene: NA; j_gene: TRBJ2-5; CDR3nt: TGTGCCAGCAGCTTACTAGAGACCCAGTACTTC; CDR3aa: CASSLLETQYF